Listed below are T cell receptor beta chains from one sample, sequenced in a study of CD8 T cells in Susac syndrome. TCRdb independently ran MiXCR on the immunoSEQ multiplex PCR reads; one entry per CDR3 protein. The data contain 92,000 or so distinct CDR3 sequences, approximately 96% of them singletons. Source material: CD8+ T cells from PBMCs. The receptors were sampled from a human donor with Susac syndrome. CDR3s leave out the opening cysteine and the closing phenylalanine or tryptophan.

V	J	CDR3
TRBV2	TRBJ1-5	ARGTANQPQH
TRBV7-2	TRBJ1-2	ASSPNHPAGAYGYT
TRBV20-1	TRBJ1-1	SAQGDTEAF
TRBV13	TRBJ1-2	ASSLRGTKSGYT
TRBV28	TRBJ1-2	ASSLDRPNYGYT
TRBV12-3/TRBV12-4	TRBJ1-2	ASSLTLNYGYT
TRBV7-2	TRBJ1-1	ASSSSEGGKAF
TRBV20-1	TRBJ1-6	SARVAGGGSPLH
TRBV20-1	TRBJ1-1	SASPDLNTEAF
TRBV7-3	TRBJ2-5	ASSPGTGVWETQY
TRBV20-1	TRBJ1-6	SASSTGGNSPLH
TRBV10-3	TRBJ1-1	AISDTPNTEAF
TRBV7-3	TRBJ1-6	ASSSTGYNSPLH
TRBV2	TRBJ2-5	ASSEAKRAVETQY
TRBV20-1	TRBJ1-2	SASHQLSYGYT
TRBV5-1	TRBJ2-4	ASSPKPGQTTIQY
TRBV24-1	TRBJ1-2	ATSDPNRARYT
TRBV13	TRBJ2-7	ASSSQGYYEQY